The 27 T cell receptor beta chains given below trace back to one sample, sequenced in a study of PD-L1 blockade in urothelial cancer. The method was immunoSEQ multiplex PCR; TCRdb's version includes in-frame clones alone and lacks a portion of them. The sample includes around 1,800 clones, about 35% seen only once; the top ten take about 11%. The starting material was tumor tissue, obtained before atezolizumab (anti-PD-L1) treatment. The receptors originated from a man in his fifties or sixties with urothelial cancer.

This chain joins TRBV28 and TRBJ2-7; possible D gene TRBD1, 6 bases. V lost 5 bases, J lost 3 bases, and 11 bases lay in between. Germline CDR1 MDHEN, CDR2 SYDVKM. This CDR3 region has 13 residues. The CDR3 DNA is TGTGCCAGCAGTCCCGGGACATTCTACGAGCAGTACTTC. Translating gives CASSPGTFYEQYF.

This clone has a handful of counts. V gene TRBV28 combines with J gene TRBJ1-6, with TRBD1 as a possible D gene (6 bases). Germline V gene data show CDR1 as MDHEN and CDR2 as SYDVKM. The CDR3 has 13 amino acids. V lost 4 bases and J lost 17, with 18 bases in between. The CDR3 protein is CASSSDSPGRFHF. The CDR3 DNA follows: TGTGCCAGCAGTTCGGACAGTCCAGGAAGATTCCACTTT.

This clone was observed a few times. The gene calls are TRBV7-6 and TRBJ1-4, with D perhaps matching TRBD1 (6 bases). The germline gives CDR1 SGHVS, CDR2 FNYEAQ. The CDR3 spans 14 residues. V was trimmed by 1 base and J by 4 bases, leaving 7 bases between them. CDR3 region: CASSLDRVNEKLFF. DNA for the CDR3: TGTGCCAGCAGCTTAGACAGGGTTAATGAAAAACTGTTTTTT.

This clone was detected only a few times. The V gene is TRBV9, the J gene TRBJ2-5, with 9 bases aligning to TRBD1. After removal of 5 bases from V and 4 bases from J, the junction contained 12 bases not matched to a gene. This CDR3 comprises 16 residues. The germline CDR1 and CDR2 sequences are SGDLS and YYNGEE. The CDR3 loop reads CASSEILGQGAETQYF. CDR3 bases: TGTGCCAGCAGTGAAATTCTGGGACAGGGAGCAGAGACCCAGTACTTC.

The sample holds a few counts of this clone. The V call is TRBV30, the J call TRBJ2-2, with TRBD2 matching 14 bases. V shed 2 bases, J shed 7 bases, and the junction held 9 bases outside the gene matches. Germline assignment: CDR1 GTSNPN and CDR2 SVGIG (reference sequence). CDR3 length: 17 amino acids. CDR3 region: CAWSYPGLAGVIGELFF. The CDR3 nucleotides read TGTGCCTGGAGTTACCCGGGACTAGCGGGAGTTATCGGGGAGCTGTTTTTT.

The chain combines TRBV28 with TRBJ1-2, with D tentatively TRBD1 (6 bases). The CDR3 has 12 residues. CDR1 is MDHEN and CDR2 is SYDVKM in the germline V gene. CDR3 sequence reads: CATRKGGHGYTF. The CDR3 DNA follows: TGTGCGACCAGAAAGGGGGGCCATGGCTACACCTTC.

This rearrangement joins TRBV19 to TRBJ2-5; no clear D. Germline lookup yields CDR1 LNHDA and CDR2 SQIVND (reference sequence). The CDR3 loop spans 13 amino acids. Trimming took 5 bases from V and 6 from J, leaving 13 bases between them. The CDR3 DNA reads TGTGCCAGTAGTCTCAATCGCGGACAGACCCAGTACTTC. This translates into CASSLNRGQTQYF.

The V gene is TRBV19, the J gene TRBJ1-5; a possible D gene is TRBD1 (5 bases). The germline V gene has CDR1 LNHDA and CDR2 SQIVND (reference sequence). The CDR3 runs 15 residues. Trimming removed 1 base at V and 4 bases at J, with 11 bases between. In DNA, the CDR3 is TGTGCCAGTAGTATAGGGCGGGACCCTAATCAGCCCCAGCATTTT. This codes for CASSIGRDPNQPQHF. Filled out from reference TRBV19 and TRBJ1-5, the complete variable domain reads DGGITQSPKYLFRKEGQNVTLSCEQNLNHDAMYWYRQDPGQGLRLIYYSQIVNDFQKGDIAEGYSVSREKKESFPLTVTSAQKNPTAFYLCASSIGRDPNQPQHFGDGTRLSIL.

This clone has only a few counts. The chain carries TRBV6-8 and TRBJ2-7; a weak D match, TRBD2 (6 bases). V lost 8 bases and J lost 6, with 23 bases in between. The CDR3 consists of 15 residues. Germline-derived CDR1 and CDR2 are MNHGY and SAAAGT. The CDR3 DNA reads as TGTGCCAGCGGGGGAAGGGACTCCCAGGTTGGCGAGCAGTACTTC. It codes for CASGGRDSQVGEQYF.

This clone was observed a handful of times. The chain combines TRBV9 with TRBJ2-5; D remains ambiguous. V lost 6 bases and J 4 bases, leaving 10 bases between the germline ends. The length of the CDR3 is 12 residues. Germline V CDR1 and CDR2: SGDLS, YYNGEE. The CDR3: CASNLVAETQYF. In DNA form, the CDR3 reads TGTGCCAGCAACCTAGTCGCAGAGACCCAGTACTTC.

This chain connects TRBV19 to TRBJ1-5, with D unclear. The CDR3 runs to 15 residues. V lost 7 bases and J lost 2, with 15 bases in between. Germline assignment: CDR1 LNHDA and CDR2 SQIVND (reference sequence). This CDR3 reads CASTPRPGGNQPQHF. The CDR3 DNA is TGTGCCAGTACCCCAAGGCCGGGTGGCAATCAGCCCCAGCATTTT. Complete variable domain (other parts from reference TRBV19 and TRBJ1-5): DGGITQSPKYLFRKEGQNVTLSCEQNLNHDAMYWYRQDPGQGLRLIYYSQIVNDFQKGDIAEGYSVSREKKESFPLTVTSAQKNPTAFYLCASTPRPGGNQPQHFGDGTRLSIL.

By sample share, this clone is medium-sized. The chain combines TRBV11-3 with TRBJ2-3; no clear D. V gave up 3 bases and J gave up 2 bases, with 12 bases separating them. Looked up from germline, CDR1 is SGHNT and CDR2 is YENEEA. The CDR3 is made up of 15 amino acids. The CDR3 DNA reads TGTGCCAGCAGCTTCGACCCATCCTACACAGATACGCAGTATTTT. This gives the protein CASSFDPSYTDTQYF.

The chain uses TRBV29-1 and TRBJ2-7; 9 positions match TRBD2. Germline CDR1 is SQVTM and CDR2 is ANQGSEA. The CDR3 contains 13 residues. The V segment lost 4 bases and the J segment 3 bases; nucleotides outside the gene matches: 4. The CDR3 sequence is CSVGLAGRYEQYF. DNA of the CDR3: TGCAGCGTTGGCCTAGCGGGGCGCTACGAGCAGTACTTC.

The chain carries TRBV6-8 and TRBJ1-3; tentative D call: TRBD1 (6 bases). Trimming removed 0 bases from V and 5 bases from J, with 11 bases in between. CDR3 length: 15 residues. CDR1 is MNHGY, CDR2 SAAAGT, per germline. The DNA for the CDR3 is TGTGCCAGCAGTTACTCAGGACAGACCCGAAACACCATATATTTT. It specifies CASSYSGQTRNTIYF.

This CDR3 reads CASSIFAGASGRELFF. Here the CDR3 DNA reads TGTGCCAGTAGTATTTTTGCGGGAGCGTCTGGGAGGGAGCTGTTTTTT. The rearrangement uses TRBV19 and TRBJ2-2, with 7 nucleotides matching TRBD2. In germline, CDR1 is LNHDA, CDR2 SQIVND (reference sequence). The CDR3 loop spans 16 amino acids. V shed 3 bases and J 9 bases; nucleotides not matched to a gene: 13. The full variable domain, rest sourced from reference TRBV19 and TRBJ2-2, is DGGITQSPKYLFRKEGQNVTLSCEQNLNHDAMYWYRQDPGQGLRLIYYSQIVNDFQKGDIAEGYSVSREKKESFPLTVTSAQKNPTAFYLCASSIFAGASGRELFFGEGSRLTVL.

By sample fraction, this clone is medium-sized (0.01 to 0.1%). This chain links TRBV9 with TRBJ2-2; TRBD2 matches 9 bases. Losses at the gene ends were 4 bases for V and 4 bases for J; bases not matched to a gene: 11. This CDR3 spans 17 amino acids. From germline, CDR1 is SGDLS and CDR2 YYNGEE. CDR3 sequence reads: CASSPGGGGQATGELFF. The CDR3 DNA sequence: TGTGCCAGCAGCCCTGGCGGGGGGGGCCAGGCCACCGGGGAGCTGTTTTTT.

Regarding this clone: This CDR3 is missing its conserved last phenylalanine or tryptophan, likely due to a read error. The DNA is left out, because the CDR3 cannot be placed on it with certainty; the CDR3 is given as TCRdb lists it. V and J are TRBV28 and TRBJ1-1; the D call TRBD1 from the table was never checked on the DNA. The CDR3 is made up of 14 amino acids, end residues included. Germline CDR1 MDHEN, CDR2 SYDVKM. The CDR3 loop reads CASSFKGQGWLLNL.

J is TRBJ1-1 and V is TRBV6-8; D is unclear. CDR1 is MNHGY and CDR2 is SAAAGT in the germline V gene. Trimming took off 8 bases at V and 0 bases at J, with 25 bases between the two ends. CDR3 size: 18 residues. CDR3 nucleotide sequence: TGTGCCAGCGCACACACAAAAGACCGGACCGCCATGAACACTGAAGCTTTCTTT. It translates to CASAHTKDRTAMNTEAFF.

This clone was detected a few times. The rearrangement uses TRBV27 and TRBJ1-4; a weak D match, TRBD1 (6 bases). The length of the CDR3 is 14 residues. The V end was cut by 6 bases, the J end by 4 bases, with 12 bases between. CDR1 MNHEY and CDR2 SMNVEV come from the germline V gene (reference sequence). The CDR3 reads CASSLRGGNEKLFF. CDR3 DNA: TGTGCCAGCAGCCTCAGAGGGGGTAATGAAAAACTGTTTTTT.

J is TRBJ1-6 and V is TRBV6-8; possible D gene TRBD1, 5 bases. The CDR3 is made up of 15 amino acids. Trimming removed 0 bases from V and 7 bases from J, with 10 bases in between. Germline V gene lookup returns CDR1 MNHGY and CDR2 SAAAGT. CDR3 protein: CASSYSGTMNSPLHF. The DNA for the CDR3 is TGTGCCAGCAGTTACTCGGGGACGATGAATTCACCCCTCCACTTT.

The chain combines TRBV11-3 with TRBJ2-5; 7 positions match TRBD2. Germline values: CDR1 SGHNT, CDR2 YENEEA. The V segment lost 3 bases and the J segment 1 base; nucleotides outside the gene matches: 11. The CDR3 runs 17 residues. The CDR3 region is CASSLVRGIDFQETQYF. CDR3 DNA: TGTGCCAGCAGCTTGGTGCGGGGGATAGACTTCCAAGAGACCCAGTACTTC. Looking up the rest from reference TRBV11-3 and TRBJ2-5 gives the full variable domain: EAGVVQSPRYKIIEKKQPVAFWCNPISGHNTLYWYLQNLGQGPELLIRYENEEAVDDSQLPKDRFSAERLKGVDSTLKIQPAELGDSAVYLCASSLVRGIDFQETQYFGPGTRLLVL.

V and J are TRBV18 and TRBJ2-4, with D tentatively TRBD2 (5 bases). This CDR3 comprises 15 residues. The germline V gene encodes CDR1 KGHSH and CDR2 LQKENI. Between the trimmed V and J ends, which lost 2 bases and 8 bases, there was a span of 16 bases. CDR3 nucleotide sequence: TGTGCCAGCTCACCAAGGCGGGCGAAGGTGGACATTCAGTACTTC. Protein product: CASSPRRAKVDIQYF.

V gene TRBV28 combines with J gene TRBJ1-1; D perhaps matches TRBD1 (5 bases). CDR1 is MDHEN and CDR2 is SYDVKM in the germline V gene. There are 15 residues in the CDR3. Trimming removed 4 bases from V and 6 bases from J, with 18 bases in between. Here the CDR3 DNA reads TGTGCCAGCAGTTCCGTGCCCTATTGGGGCGCTGAAGCTTTCTTT. Translating it yields CASSSVPYWGAEAFF.

The CDR3 DNA reads as TGTGCCACCAGCAGGGACAGTAGCAATCAGCCCCAGCATTTT. Translated: CATSRDSSNQPQHF. The chain uses TRBV15 and TRBJ1-5; perhaps TRBD1 as D (6 bases). The V end was cut by 3 bases, the J end by 0 bases, with 6 bases between. The CDR3 sequence is 14 residues long. Germline loops: CDR1 LNHNV, CDR2 YYDKDF (reference sequence).

The chain uses TRBV19 and TRBJ2-5; D not certain. The CDR3 covers 13 residues. V dropped 7 bases and J dropped 5 bases, with 14 bases sitting between them. Germline loops: CDR1 LNHDA, CDR2 SQIVND (reference sequence). The CDR3 sequence is CASTNNIGETQYF. CDR3 nucleotides: TGTGCCAGTACCAATAATATCGGCGAGACCCAGTACTTC.

The chain carries TRBV6-8 and TRBJ1-5, with a possible D match to TRBD1 (6 bases). The CDR3 is 13 residues long. V lost 7 bases, J lost 3 bases, and 10 bases lay in between. Germline V CDR1 and CDR2: MNHGY, SAAAGT. As DNA, the CDR3 is TGTGCCAGCACCAGGACAGTCAATCAGCCCCAGCATTTT. Translation: CASTRTVNQPQHF.

This chain joins TRBV29-1 and TRBJ2-7; TRBD1 matches 7 bases. This CDR3 contains 13 residues. V dropped 5 bases and J dropped 2; count of bases not matched to a gene: 6. In germline, CDR1 is SQVTM, CDR2 ANQGSEA. CDR3: CSVTTGTAYEQYF. As DNA, the CDR3 is TGCAGCGTTACTACCGGGACAGCCTACGAGCAGTACTTC.